The 15 T cell receptor beta chains presented below share a single source sample, sequenced in a study of OX40 agonist ivuxolimab in advanced cancers. TCRdb's table, derived via immunoSEQ multiplex PCR, lists solely in-frame clones and lacks some. Of about 49,000 clones listed, approximately 79% were seen once; the top ten hold roughly 7.3%. The sample consisted of CD4+ or CD8+ T cells sorted from blood, taken in a trial of the OX40 agonist ivuxolimab. All receptors come from an adult with an advanced solid tumor such as melanoma, head and neck, liver or kidney cancer.

The chain carries TRBV7-9 and TRBJ1-5; maybe TRBD1 (5 bases). V lost 3 bases to trimming and J lost 6 bases, with 12 bases between them. Germline CDR1 SEHNR, CDR2 FQNEAQ (reference sequence). The CDR3 is 14 amino acids. Here the CDR3 DNA reads TGTGCCAGCAGCTTGCAGGGATTGGGTCAGCCCCAGCATTTT. This translates into CASSLQGLGQPQHF.

The rearrangement links TRBV9 to TRBJ1-1; possible D gene TRBD1, 5 bases. The ends were cut back, 4 bases at V and 6 bases at J, with 13 bases in the middle. Germline values: CDR1 SGDLS, CDR2 YYNGEE. This CDR3 comprises 13 residues. In DNA form, the CDR3 reads TGTGCCAGCAGCCTGGGACTTAATGCTGAAGCTTTCTTT. This gives the protein CASSLGLNAEAFF.

The gene calls are TRBV9 and TRBJ2-7; D call uncertain. CDR3 size: 16 residues. CDR1 is SGDLS, CDR2 YYNGEE, per germline. Trimming left V 3 bases short and J 4 bases short, with 20 bases between. The CDR3 region has the DNA TGTGCCAGCAGCGCAGATGCCGGCCTCGGTGGGTACGAGCAGTACTTC. Encoded protein: CASSADAGLGGYEQYF.

V usage is TRBV10-3 and J usage is TRBJ1-1, with D possibly being TRBD1 (6 bases). The CDR3 has 15 amino acids. V lost 0 bases and J 1 base, leaving 9 bases between the germline ends. Germline V gene sequence: CDR1 ENHRY, CDR2 SYGVKD. The CDR3 loop is CAISESPGANTEAFF. The CDR3 DNA sequence: TGTGCCATCAGTGAGTCACCAGGGGCGAACACTGAAGCTTTCTTT.

This clone was counted once. The rearrangement joins TRBV5-1 to TRBJ1-2; D is perhaps TRBD1 (6 bases). Germline lookup yields CDR1 SGHRS and CDR2 YFSETQ. Trimming stripped 0 bases from V and 4 bases from J, with 13 bases between. The CDR3 extends over 15 amino acids. The CDR3 region has the DNA TGCGCCAGCAGCTTGGTTTTCCAGGGGACCTATGGCTACACCTTC. This translates into CASSLVFQGTYGYTF.

V usage is TRBV19 and J usage is TRBJ1-2; 9 bases match TRBD1. The germline V gene encodes CDR1 LNHDA and CDR2 SQIVND (reference sequence). The CDR3 is 13 residues long. J gave up 7 bases and V 7 bases, and 7 bases lay outside the gene matches. CDR3 DNA: TGTGCCAGTATCGGGACAGGGTTCTCTGGCTACACCTTC. Residues: CASIGTGFSGYTF. The whole variable domain, filled in from reference TRBV19 and TRBJ1-2, reads DGGITQSPKYLFRKEGQNVTLSCEQNLNHDAMYWYRQDPGQGLRLIYYSQIVNDFQKGDIAEGYSVSREKKESFPLTVTSAQKNPTAFYLCASIGTGFSGYTFGSGTRLTVV.

This chain uses TRBV5-1 with TRBJ2-7; a weak D match, TRBD1 (6 bases). From germline, CDR1 is SGHRS and CDR2 YFSETQ. The V end lost 1 base, the J end lost 3 bases, and 23 bases lay between the germline ends. CDR3 length equals 18 residues. The CDR3 DNA sequence: TGCGCCAGCAGCTTGCCAAGCTCGGGTACAGGGACAAACTACGAGCAGTACTTC. Residues: CASSLPSSGTGTNYEQYF.

This clone was seen only once. The chain is built from TRBV27 and TRBJ1-5; 7 nucleotides line up with TRBD1. V shed 8 bases, J shed 2 bases, and the junction held 15 bases outside the gene matches. CDR3 length equals 17 residues. The germline CDR1 and CDR2 sequences are MNHEY and SMNVEV (reference sequence). Here the CDR3 DNA reads TGTGCCAGCGGAACCCAGATACAGGGGATGGGCAATCAGCCCCAGCATTTT. Residues: CASGTQIQGMGNQPQHF.

The V gene is TRBV5-1, the J gene TRBJ2-7, with D possibly being TRBD1 (6 bases). The CDR3 runs to 13 residues. V lost 1 base and J lost 5, with 10 bases in between. Germline V CDR1 and CDR2: SGHRS, YFSETQ. CDR3 sequence (DNA): TGCGCCAGCAGCTTGTCCACAGGGAACGAGCAGTACTTC. This sequence encodes CASSLSTGNEQYF. The entire variable domain, with the rest obtained from reference TRBV5-1 and TRBJ2-7, is as follows: KAGVTQTPRYLIKTRGQQVTLSCSPISGHRSVSWYQQTPGQGLQFLFEYFSETQRNKGNFPGRFSGRQFSNSRSEMNVSTLELGDSALYLCASSLSTGNEQYFGPGTRLTVT.

This chain connects TRBV27 to TRBJ2-1; 8 bases map to TRBD2. V was clipped by 0 bases and J by 6 bases; unmatched bases: 4. Germline loops: CDR1 MNHEY, CDR2 SMNVEV (reference sequence). The CDR3 consists of 15 residues. The CDR3 protein is CASSLSLAVINEQFF. The CDR3 DNA reads TGTGCCAGCAGTTTATCACTAGCGGTGATCAATGAGCAGTTCTTC.

This chain links TRBV19 with TRBJ1-2, with 9 bases that match TRBD1. The CDR3 runs to 16 residues. Germline CDR1 and CDR2: LNHDA and SQIVND (reference sequence). V shed 5 bases, J shed 3 bases, and the junction held 10 bases outside the gene matches. The CDR3 spells CASSPAGTGIHYGYTF. CDR3 DNA: TGTGCCAGTAGTCCCGCCGGGACAGGGATCCACTATGGCTACACCTTC. Full variable domain (rest looked up from reference TRBV19 and TRBJ1-2): DGGITQSPKYLFRKEGQNVTLSCEQNLNHDAMYWYRQDPGQGLRLIYYSQIVNDFQKGDIAEGYSVSREKKESFPLTVTSAQKNPTAFYLCASSPAGTGIHYGYTFGSGTRLTVV.

The chain couples TRBV9 to TRBJ2-5, with 7 positions matching TRBD2. V was pared by 1 base and J by 4 bases, with 1 base of the junction left unmatched. Germline V CDR1 and CDR2: SGDLS, YYNGEE. This CDR3 has 13 amino acids. The DNA of the CDR3 is TGTGCCAGCAGCGTACTAGCGGCAGAGACCCAGTACTTC. Amino acids: CASSVLAAETQYF. Using reference TRBV9 and TRBJ2-5 for the parts outside the CDR3, the full variable domain is DSGVTQTPKHLITATGQRVTLRCSPRSGDLSVYWYQQSLDQGLQFLIQYYNGEERAKGNILERFSAQQFPDLHSELNLSSLELGDSALYFCASSVLAAETQYFGPGTRLLVL.

This clone has just one count. The V call is TRBV10-1, the J call TRBJ1-2; TRBD1 is a possible D gene (5 bases). Per the germline V gene, CDR1 is WNHNN and CDR2 is SYGVQD (reference sequence). The length of the CDR3 is 19 residues. The V end was cut by 3 bases, the J end by 5 bases, with 28 bases between. The CDR3 sequence is CASSDLEVSGLPYGYGYTF. Here the CDR3 DNA reads TGCGCCAGCAGTGATCTGGAGGTCTCGGGGCTCCCCTATGGTTATGGCTACACCTTC.

This clone was detected only a few times. The genes are TRBV7-2 and TRBJ2-7; 10 bases are shared with TRBD2. V lost 7 bases, J lost 6 bases, and 9 bases stayed unmatched. CDR1 and CDR2 (germline): SGHTA, FQGNSA. This CDR3 has 14 amino acids. The CDR3 DNA reads TGTGCCAGCACCCTAATAGCGGGAGGAGTCGAGCAGTACTTC. This translates into CASTLIAGGVEQYF.

The chain recombines TRBV30 with TRBJ1-1; D remains unclear. Trimming pared 0 bases from V and 7 bases from J, leaving 6 bases between. This CDR3 has 11 amino acids. The germline gives CDR1 GTSNPN, CDR2 SVGIG (reference sequence). This CDR3 reads CAWSVSVEAFF. The CDR3 nucleotides are TGTGCCTGGAGTGTCAGTGTTGAAGCTTTCTTT.